This T cell receptor (beta chain) was identified in a study of molecular identifiers for immune sequencing clone quantification. This clonotype was picked up many times. Each CDR3 protein is one row after TCRdb ran MiXCR on the PCR reads. This sample has about 630,000 distinct CDR3 sequences, with approximately 24% found just once. J was trimmed by 2 bases and V by 4 bases; bases with no gene match: 9. Germline V gives CDR1 GTSNPN, CDR2 SVGIG (reference sequence). This CDR3 comprises 15 residues. V gene TRBV30 combines with J gene TRBJ2-3, with TRBD2 matching 7 bases. The sequencing sample was made of naive CD8+ T cells from blood, with Jurkat cell RNA spiked in. As to subset: FACS-sorted CD8+CD4-CCR7+CD45RA+ naive T cells. The receptor was derived from a human donor in good health. Some libraries in this study had Jurkat cell RNA spiked in. The CDR3: CAWTDTSDPTDTQYF. DNA for the CDR3: TGTGCCTGGACCGATACTAGCGACCCCACAGATACGCAGTATTTT.